This TCR beta chain was sequenced in a study of shared clonotypes between healthy human individuals. Measured with immunoSEQ multiplex PCR; TCRdb has only the in-frame clones, and not every one. Among about 1.5 million clones, around 98% were seen once, and the ten largest hold 0.45%. A note on this clone: Its antigen is still unknown. A junction boundary mismatches the germline segment, possibly from a read error.

Looked up from germline, CDR1 is SGHNT and CDR2 is YYREEE (reference sequence). CDR3 size: 13 residues. Study observations and caveats: What naive subsets generally showed was a larger estimated richness than memory subsets showed.

The chain combines TRBV5-4 with TRBJ1-2, with D possibly being TRBD1 (5 bases). This clonotype originated in a man in his thirties or forties in good health. The sequenced sample consisted of naive CD4+ T cells sorted from blood. Subset defined: CD45RA+ positively selected. Written as DNA, the CDR3 is TGTGCCAGCAGCTCAAGGGGCCGGGCAGAATTCCAATTC. Protein sequence: CASSSRGRAEFQF. The entire variable domain, with the rest obtained from reference TRBV5-4 and TRBJ1-2, is as follows: ETGVTQSPTHLIKTRGQQVTLRCSSQSGHNTVSWYQQALGQGPQFIFQYYREEENGRGNFPPRFSGLQFPNYSSELNVNALELDDSALYLCASSSRGRAEFQFGSGTRLTVV.